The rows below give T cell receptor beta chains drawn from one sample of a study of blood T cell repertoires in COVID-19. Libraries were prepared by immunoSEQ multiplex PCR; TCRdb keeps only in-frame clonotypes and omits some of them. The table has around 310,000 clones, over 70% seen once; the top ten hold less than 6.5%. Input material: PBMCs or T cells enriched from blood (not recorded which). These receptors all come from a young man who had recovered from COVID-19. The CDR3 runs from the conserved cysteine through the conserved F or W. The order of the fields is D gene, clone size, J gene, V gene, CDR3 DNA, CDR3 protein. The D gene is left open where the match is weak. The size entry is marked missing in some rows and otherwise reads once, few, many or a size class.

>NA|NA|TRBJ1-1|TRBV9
TGTGCCAGCAGCGTACAGGGAAACATGAACACTGAAGCTTTCTTT
CASSVQGNMNTEAFF
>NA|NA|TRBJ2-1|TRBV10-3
TGTGCCATCAGTGATCTGGGGGGGGGCCACAATGAGCAGTTCTTC
CAISDLGGGHNEQFF
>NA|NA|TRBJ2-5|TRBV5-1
TGCGCCAGCAGCTACCCGGGACAACAAGAGACCCAGTACTTC
CASSYPGQQETQYF
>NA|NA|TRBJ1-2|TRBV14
TGTGCCAGCAGCCAAGATCCGTGGGGAGTTAATGGCTACACCTTC
CASSQDPWGVNGYTF
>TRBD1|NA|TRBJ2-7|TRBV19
TGTGCCAGTAGTACCCCCGGGACAGGGACCTACGAGCAGTACTTC
CASSTPGTGTYEQYF
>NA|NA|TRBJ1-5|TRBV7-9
TGTGCCAGTTCGGACAGACATAGCAATCAGCCCCAGCATTTT
CASSDRHSNQPQHF
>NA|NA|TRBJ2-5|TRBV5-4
TGTGCCAGCAGCCTAACGGCGGGGGAGACCCAGTACTTC
CASSLTAGETQYF
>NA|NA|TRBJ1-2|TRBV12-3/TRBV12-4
TGTGCCAGCAGTTTCCGGCAGGGTCTTGGCTACACCTTC
CASSFRQGLGYTF
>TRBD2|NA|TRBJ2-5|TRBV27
TGTGCCAGCAGCCCGACTAGCGGGGGGGCGGGGACCCAGTACTTC
CASSPTSGGAGTQYF
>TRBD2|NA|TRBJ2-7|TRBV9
TGTGCCAGCAGCATCACTAGCGGGGGGGCCTACGAGCAGTACTTC
CASSITSGGAYEQYF
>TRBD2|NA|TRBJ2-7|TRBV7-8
TGTGCCAGCAGCTGGGCTAGCGGATCCTACGAGCAGTACTTC
CASSWASGSYEQYF
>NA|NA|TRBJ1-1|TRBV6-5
TGTGCCAGCAGTTACTCGTGGGCAGACCTAACAAGTGAAGCTTTCTTT
CASSYSWADLTSEAFF
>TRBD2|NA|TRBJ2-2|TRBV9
TGTGCCAGCAGCACGCGGGGGGGCCAGCACACCGGGGAGCTGTTTTTT
CASSTRGGQHTGELFF
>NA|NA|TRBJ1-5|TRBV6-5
TGTGCCAGCAGATACAGGGAGGGCAATCAGCCCCAGCATTTT
CASRYREGNQPQHF
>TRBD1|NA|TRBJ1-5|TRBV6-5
TGTGCCAGCAGCCGGACAGGGGCAAACGGTCAGCCCCAGCATTTT
CASSRTGANGQPQHF
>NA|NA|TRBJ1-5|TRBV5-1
TGCGCCAGCAGCCCCGGGGGGGCGCAGCCCCAGCATTTT
CASSPGGAQPQHF
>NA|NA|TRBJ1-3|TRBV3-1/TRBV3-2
TGTGCCAGCAGCCAGATCTGGGGAGGTGGAAACACCATATATTTT
CASSQIWGGGNTIYF
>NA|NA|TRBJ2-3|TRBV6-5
TGTGCCAGCAGTCACCTGTCGGGGGCAGATACGCAGTATTTT
CASSHLSGADTQYF
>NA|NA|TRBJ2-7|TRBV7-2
TGTGCCAGCAGCTCAACAGGGTTCGAGCAGTACTTC
CASSSTGFEQYF
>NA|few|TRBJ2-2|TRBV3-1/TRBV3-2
TGTGCCAGCAGCCATCTTTTCGGGACAAGGGGCGGGGAGCTGTTTTTT
CASSHLFGTRGGELFF
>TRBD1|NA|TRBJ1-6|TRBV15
TGTGCCACCAGCAGTTTGGACAGGGGGCCTTCACCCCTCCACTTT
CATSSLDRGPSPLHF
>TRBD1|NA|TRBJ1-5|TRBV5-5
TGTGCCAGCAGCTTGGGGGACAGCGGAGGTCAGCCCCAGCATTTT
CASSLGDSGGQPQHF
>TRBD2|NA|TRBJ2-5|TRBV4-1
TGCGCCAGCAGCCAAGAAGCGAGGCGGGGAGGGAAAGAGACCCAGTACTTC
CASSQEARRGGKETQYF
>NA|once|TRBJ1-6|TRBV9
TGTGCCAGCAGCGCCGGGGTCATGAATTCACCCCTCCACTTT
CASSAGVMNSPLHF
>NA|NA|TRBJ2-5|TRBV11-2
TGTGCCAGCAGCTTAGTGGCGGGGAGGACCCAGTACTTC
CASSLVAGRTQYF
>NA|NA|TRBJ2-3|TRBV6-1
TGTGCCAGCAGTGAGTTCAGGCCCACAGATACGCAGTATTTT
CASSEFRPTDTQYF
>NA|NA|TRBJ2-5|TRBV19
TGTGCCAAACCAGGGTACCAAGAGACCCAGTACTTC
CAKPGYQETQYF
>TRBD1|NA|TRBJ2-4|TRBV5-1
TGCGCCAGCAGCTCGGGACAGTCCAAAAACATTCAGTACTTC
CASSSGQSKNIQYF